This TCR beta chain is from a study of cytomegalovirus exposure and HLA in healthy donors (dated by TCRdb to between 2016 and 2019). For context, the study as a whole: An earlier analysis of several hundred of the donors reported about 250 Gb of sequence data and around 120 million unique TCR beta sequences from 150 million to 200 million T cells. Roughly 300 gigabases of sequencing data and approximately 92 million unique TCR sequences made up an early release that covered approximately 620 HLA-typed donors. Among the roughly 380 genotyped donors, approximately 81% belonged to the genetic ancestry cluster associated with self-reported Caucasian donors. The study aimed to test whether signatures of past pathogen exposure could be identified by cataloging public T cell receptors. The study used immunosequencing to profile the T cell repertoires of several hundred subjects and linked those repertoires to cytomegalovirus serostatus. In addition to the first cohort of hundreds of subjects, a separate validation cohort of approximately 130 different subjects was used. To predict cytomegalovirus infection status, the study brought together high-throughput TCR immunosequencing, statistical association of individual TCRs with disease status, and machine learning. A later analysis re-examined previously published TCR beta repertoires from just over 650 donors and added high-resolution HLA genotyping to investigate patterns of TCR occurrence. The later analysis used no new phenotypic data to find candidate immune exposures, relying instead on TCR beta sequences and their occurrence across donors. To decide whether each TCR beta V gene segment behaved as functional or pseudogenic, an earlier analysis of some 570 of the donors relied on high-throughput TCR beta sequencing. Donor age, sex, ethnicity and CMV serostatus were collected together with the repertoire data. A later genetic analysis used genome-wide SNP genotypes for about 65% of the 666 donors, treating that subset as a discovery cohort. Every repertoire in the discovery cohort had been generated on one and the same sequencing platform. Both class I and class II loci were covered by HLA typing, at four-digit resolution. The number of typed donors differed by locus: about 620-640 for A, B, C, DRB1 and DQB1; approximately 520 for DQA1; 606 for DPA1; and about 450 for DPB1. Several DR-DQ haplotypes were handled as single units for association and clustering because linkage in the cohort was strong. On average, approximately 250,000 unique TCR beta nucleotide sequences were sequenced per donor among about 400 genotyped donors of the cohort, with 15% to 20% of those sequences being non-productive.

Here is what the overall study found, with its caveats: The 87-base-pair reads could not distinguish some IMGT-functional V segments, including TRBV6-2 and TRBV6-3, so those segments were excluded. According to a later genetic analysis, donors in an Asian-associated ancestry cluster had fewer N-insertions in productive TCRs than the roughly 660-donor mean. Specific HLA alleles were associated with 15,000 to 20,000 TCR beta sequences at a false discovery rate of 0.05 in a later analysis. Because HLA typing was missing for some donors at each locus, association tests included only the typed subset. A later analysis found that most CMV-associated TCR beta chains appeared HLA-restricted, with HLA associations seemingly driven largely by CMV exposure. Most TCR sequences were observed very rarely across donors, whereas some public TCRs were present in many individuals. Roughly uniform sequencing depth across donors was assumed in presence/absence analyses, although this assumption may not hold. The classifier was reported to diagnose cytomegalovirus status with high specificity and sensitivity in both the original and validation cohorts. V-gene and J-gene trimming of TCR beta chains was associated with a missense DCLRE1C variant in a later genetic analysis, and the association was replicated in an independent cohort. Linkage disequilibrium might explain the correlated functional status among segregating V segments, but an unknown experimental factor could not be excluded. CMV serostatus was the only immune exposure information available for the cohort. A total of about 150 TCR beta chains were listed by the study as associated with cytomegalovirus. The cohort was sequenced for TCR beta chains only, and without alpha or paired-chain data the features that could be detected were limited. Assigning TCR associations to individual alleles was difficult when HLA alleles, especially DR and DQ, strongly co-occurred. A group of highly shared sequence variants was considered likely to be a technical artifact of the sequencing pipeline. Because counts were too low, approximately 15 rarely observed V segments, including chromosome 9 orphons, were excluded from the earlier analysis of 587 of the donors. Broadly in line with IMGT annotations, most TCR beta V segments showed up in productive rearrangements about 87% or about 30% of the time in an earlier analysis of a few hundred of the donors. Several of the top co-occurrence clusters appeared to be linked to parvovirus B19, influenza, CMV and Epstein-Barr virus, according to a later analysis. A later analysis found that TCR association rates varied across HLA loci, with DRB1 alleles showing the most associated TCRs and HLA-C alleles the fewest. A further reported finding was that TCR beta sequences accurately predicted the HLA-A and HLA-B alleles for most subjects in the first cohort. According to the authors, the approach could potentially be generalized to other disease states and immunological phenotypes. Three of the identified cytomegalovirus-associated TCR beta chains were confirmed in vitro to be specific for cytomegalovirus antigens. Compared with equally common non-associated chains, HLA-associated TCR beta chains in a later analysis were more clonally expanded and had lower generation probabilities.

About this clone: The target of this receptor is not known.

In total, approximately 700 healthy bone marrow donors made up the cohort. Cohort members were all nominally healthy when sampled, although unrecorded immune exposures were likely present. The donor was CMV seronegative and belonged to the group of 320 or so seronegative cohort members. A peripheral blood sample was provided by each donor, and peripheral blood mononuclear cells were used for TCR beta sequencing. The Qiagen DNeasy Blood Extraction Kit was used to extract genomic DNA from the blood cell samples. The CDR3 numbers 13 residues from cysteine through phenylalanine. Only the CDR3 region is kept as DNA, spanning 39 bases read in frame from base 1. CDR1 and CDR2, looked up from the germline V gene (reference sequence), are LNHDA and SQIVND. V is cut by 6 bases and J by 1 base, and the space between the germline ends is 9 bases. Library method: the immunoSEQ multiplex PCR assay. The multiplex PCR relied on a mix of 60 forward primers for TCR Vbeta segments and 13 reverse primers for TCR Jbeta segments. The CDR3 region of rearranged TCR beta genes was amplified from genomic DNA with a multiplex PCR assay. The Illumina HiSeq System was used to sequence the amplified TCR beta libraries as 87-base-pair reads. As for the authors' bioinformatics: A later analysis tallied roughly 80 million unique TCR beta chains across the 610 or so repertoires, and about 10 million of those chains were shared by two or more donors. Raw reads were error-corrected and collapsed into unique sequences with a nearest-neighbor algorithm that merged closely related sequences to remove PCR and sequencing errors. To assign V, D and J gene segments, CDR3 sequences were aligned to IMGT reference sequences. For a sequence to be retained, a match of at least six nucleotides was required to both a V gene segment and a J gene segment. A rearrangement was called productive if the CDR3 had no stop codons and remained in frame with V and J, and every other rearrangement was called non-productive. CDR3 was defined according to IMGT convention as the region running from the second conserved V-encoded cysteine to the conserved J-encoded phenylalanine. In an earlier analysis of 587 of the donors, sequences lacking an unambiguous match to a single V gene segment were excluded. An earlier analysis of several hundred of the donors classified V segments as functional when productive rearrangements were above 56.7% and as segregating when the standard deviation between donors was above 5%. To diagnose cytomegalovirus status from the catalog of TCR beta chain sequences, a statistical classification framework was built. In a later analysis, V and J genes were assigned by comparing TCR nucleotide sequences against IMGT/GENE-DB human TR gene sequences. A later analysis assigned CDR3 sequences and most-parsimonious VDJ recombination scenarios with the TCRdist pipeline. In a later analysis, each TCR beta chain was defined by its CDR3 amino acid sequence together with its V-gene family, and reads lacking a unique V-gene family were excluded. In a later analysis, approximately 590 highly shared, low-generation-probability nucleotide sequences were removed to address suspected cross-contamination and a sequencing artifact. A later analysis calculated a clonal expansion index for each public chain from normalized within-repertoire ranks of inferred template counts. Generation probabilities in a later analysis came from a VDJ recombination model fitted to out-of-frame rearrangements, and those results were checked against IGoR. A later analysis scored TCR-TCR, TCR-HLA and TCR-CMV co-occurrence with hypergeometric tests, applying a repertoire-size bias correction to TCR pairs. To estimate false discovery rates, a later analysis permuted the HLA or CMV assignments 20 times. In a later analysis, co-occurring TCRs were grouped using DBSCAN, with TCRdist sequence similarity added in when clustering inside HLA-allele-positive subsets. For co-occurrence clustering, repertoires with fewer than 30,000 or more than 120,000 public chains were excluded, along with five or six repertoires with anomalous nucleotide sharing. What TCRdb holds here is the immuneACCESS table cut down to in-frame rearrangements. Part of the clones is not present; checked against another copy, under half of the missing clones reflect an unresolved V gene, and the others are unexplained. The V and J calls and clone size come from that table; D and trimming were worked out from the DNA. This specimen's table enumerates roughly 84,000 clones. The top ten clonotypes cover 0.5% to 0.65% of the sample.

Sequencing used PBMCs. The chain is made from TRBV19 and TRBJ1-1; no confident D gene assignment can be made. This sequence was found in a man aged 50 or older in good health and CMV-seronegative. The CDR3 in this case is CASRLGANTEAFF. The nucleotide sequence is given as TGTGCCAGTAGGCTGGGAGCGAACACTGAAGCTTTCTTT.